These T cell receptor beta chains were read from a single sample in a study of vaccination effects on CD4 cells after COVID-19. Data came from immunoSEQ multiplex PCR; TCRdb stores just in-frame clones and leaves some out. The sample shows roughly 27,000 clones, around 66% of them seen only once. The antigens for these receptors are not known. Sequencing used CD4+ T cells from PBMCs cultured with SARS-CoV-2 spike peptides, obtained before COVID-19 vaccination. The source of these receptors is a human donor who had a prior SARS-CoV-2 infection. CDR3s include the opening cysteine and the closing phenylalanine or tryptophan. A D gene is named only where the DNA matches it firmly. Rows give clone size only sometimes, using once, few, many, or a class for an expanded clone.

J	D	size	V	CDR3	DNA
TRBJ2-5	-	-	TRBV5-6	CASSLWTYIDFPETQYF	TGTGCCAGCAGCTTGTGGACGTATATCGACTTCCCGGAGACCCAGTACTTC
TRBJ1-5	-	-	TRBV5-6	CASSFSNQPQHF	TGTGCCAGCAGCTTCAGCAATCAGCCCCAGCATTTT
TRBJ1-3	-	few	TRBV7-9	CASSLGAGLGGNTIYF	TGTGCCAGCAGCTTAGGGGCAGGCCTAGGGGGAAACACCATATATTTT
TRBJ2-5	-	-	TRBV5-1	CASSLPILQETQYF	TGCGCCAGCAGCTTGCCCATCCTCCAAGAGACCCAGTACTTC
TRBJ1-6	TRBD1	-	TRBV3-1/TRBV3-2	CASSQDTGANYNSPLHF	TGTGCCAGCAGCCAAGATACAGGGGCGAATTATAATTCACCCCTCCACTTT
TRBJ2-5	-	-	TRBV9	CASSWGGQQETQYF	TGTGCCAGCAGCTGGGGGGGACAACAAGAGACCCAGTACTTC
TRBJ1-4	-	-	TRBV5-6	CASSLSGPQEEKLFF	TGTGCCAGCAGCTTGTCGGGACCGCAGGAAGAAAAACTGTTTTTT
TRBJ1-5	TRBD1	few	TRBV7-8	CASSAYRGMGQPQHF	TGTGCCAGCAGCGCATACAGGGGAATGGGCCAGCCCCAGCATTTT
TRBJ1-5	-	-	TRBV6-5	CASRGGNSNQPQHF	TGTGCCAGCAGGGGAGGAAATAGCAATCAGCCCCAGCATTTT
TRBJ1-2	TRBD1	-	TRBV2	CASSDWTGGVWGYTF	TGTGCCAGCAGTGACTGGACAGGGGGTGTGTGGGGCTACACCTTC
TRBJ2-2	TRBD1	-	TRBV7-2	CASRTWDSSNTGELFF	TGTGCCAGCAGAACTTGGGACAGTTCGAACACCGGGGAGCTGTTTTTT
TRBJ2-3	-	few	TRBV3-1/TRBV3-2	CASSQGTDTQYF	TGTGCCAGCAGCCAAGGGACAGATACGCAGTATTTT
TRBJ2-7	TRBD1	-	TRBV11-2	CASSLYDRGFDEQYF	TGTGCCAGCAGCTTATATGACAGGGGGTTCGACGAGCAGTACTTC
TRBJ2-7	-	-	TRBV18	CASSPVYLRGDEQYF	TGTGCCAGCTCACCAGTGTATCTCCGGGGTGACGAGCAGTACTTC
TRBJ2-3	TRBD2	-	TRBV7-2	CASSYDSTSGGGDTQYF	TGTGCCAGCAGCTACGATTCGACTAGCGGGGGGGGAGATACGCAGTATTTT
TRBJ1-1	-	-	TRBV10-3	CAISRTENTEAFF	TGTGCCATCAGCAGGACAGAGAACACTGAAGCTTTCTTT
TRBJ1-2	-	-	TRBV29-1	CSVDRNYGYTF	TGCAGCGTAGACAGGAACTATGGCTACACCTTC
TRBJ2-7	-	-	TRBV7-6	CASSLLFSGDLYEQYF	TGTGCCAGCAGCTTACTGTTTAGCGGAGACCTCTACGAGCAGTACTTC
TRBJ2-5	-	-	TRBV11-3	CASSLERNWGETQYF	TGTGCCAGCAGCTTAGAGCGGAACTGGGGGGAGACCCAGTACTTC
TRBJ2-2	TRBD2	-	TRBV4-2	CASSRTGGPVYTGELFF	TGTGCCAGCAGCCGGACGGGGGGGCCTGTGTATACCGGGGAGCTGTTTTTT
TRBJ1-5	TRBD1	-	TRBV5-1	CASSPTGGVQPQHF	TGCGCCAGCAGCCCTACAGGGGGTGTGCAGCCCCAGCATTTT